The 9 T cell receptor beta chains given below trace back to one sample, sequenced in a study of long-term antiretroviral therapy in people with HIV. Run at survey level, the immunoSEQ assay was version v3.0. The data were produced by immunoSEQ multiplex PCR, yet TCRdb's version contains in-frame clones alone and is incomplete. The sample holds around 24,000 clones; roughly four fifths are singletons and the top ten take around a quarter. The material was unsorted PBMCs, obtained 0.4 years after starting antiretroviral therapy. The receptor source for this set is a man aged 45-60 years with HIV.

The chain is built from TRBV4-2 and TRBJ1-4; D gene unclear. Trimming took 4 bases from V and 2 from J, leaving 11 bases between them. CDR3 length: 15 residues. Germline-derived CDR1 and CDR2 are LGHNA and YNFKEQ. In DNA form, the CDR3 reads TGTGCCAGCAGCCGAGGAGCGGCGACTAATGAAAAACTGTTTTTT. Its protein is CASSRGAATNEKLFF.

The chain carries TRBV6-5 and TRBJ1-5, with a possible D match to TRBD1 (5 bases). CDR1 and CDR2 from the germline V gene are MNHEY and SVGAGI. This CDR3 has 14 amino acids. V was pared by 5 bases and J by 3 bases, with 11 bases between. The chain's CDR3 is CASSPGQINQPQHF. In DNA, the CDR3 is TGTGCCAGCAGTCCTGGACAAATCAATCAGCCCCAGCATTTT.

The V call is TRBV6-5, the J call TRBJ1-5; D uncertain. V was shortened by 0 bases and J by 7 bases, with 13 bases between the two germline ends. The CDR3 runs to 15 residues. From germline, CDR1 is MNHEY and CDR2 SVGAGI. CDR3 DNA: TGTGCCAGCAGTTACTCGGGCGAGCTGGGCCAGCCCCAGCATTTT. It encodes CASSYSGELGQPQHF.

J is TRBJ1-1 and V is TRBV29-1, with a weak D call TRBD1 (5 bases). V shed 6 bases and J shed 0 bases, with 11 bases lying between them. This CDR3 contains 13 residues. Germline CDR1 is SQVTM and CDR2 is ANQGSEA. The CDR3 DNA reads TGCAGCGTCTGGGGCAGGCTGAACACTGAAGCTTTCTTT. This codes for CSVWGRLNTEAFF.

CDR3 DNA sequence: TGTGCCAGCAGCTTGCAAGGAACCGGGGAGCTGTTTTTT. Residues: CASSLQGTGELFF. This chain uses TRBV5-5 with TRBJ2-2; D gene unclear. This CDR3 is 13 amino acids long. Trimming cost V 1 base and J 5 bases, with 6 bases left between them. Per germline, CDR1 SGHKS and CDR2 YYEKEE (reference sequence).

The chain links TRBV6-5 to TRBJ1-5; no firm D call. The CDR3 has 14 residues. Trimming pared 6 bases from V and 4 bases from J, leaving 13 bases between. The germline V gene encodes CDR1 MNHEY and CDR2 SVGAGI. The CDR3 protein is CASSRRPENQPQHF. CDR3 nucleotides: TGTGCCAGCAGCCGCCGCCCTGAAAATCAGCCCCAGCATTTT.

The chain combines TRBV7-3 with TRBJ1-4; 7 nucleotides line up with TRBD1. J was trimmed by 7 bases and V by 0 bases; bases with no gene match: 5. CDR3 length equals 15 residues. CDR1 is SGHTA and CDR2 is FQGTGA in the germline V gene. Here the CDR3 reads CASSLTGGAGEKLFF. As DNA, the CDR3 is TGTGCCAGCAGCTTAACAGGGGGCGCTGGTGAAAAACTGTTTTTT.

This chain uses TRBV6-5 with TRBJ2-1; the D call may be TRBD1 or TRBD2 (7 bases each). Trimming removed 5 bases from V and 6 bases from J, with 17 bases in between. Germline V CDR1 and CDR2: MNHEY, SVGAGI. The CDR3 is 15 residues long. Here the CDR3 DNA reads TGTGCCAGCAGTACAGGGGTAGCGGGCCGCAATGAGCAGTTCTTC. Translation gives CASSTGVAGRNEQFF.

The chain combines TRBV9 with TRBJ1-4, with D perhaps TRBD1 (6 bases). The ends were cut back, 3 bases at V and 3 bases at J, with 15 bases in the middle. This CDR3 is 16 amino acids long. The germline gives CDR1 SGDLS, CDR2 YYNGEE. The CDR3 coding sequence is TGTGCCAGCAGCGGAAGACCGGGACAATCTAATGAAAAACTGTTTTTT. Residues: CASSGRPGQSNEKLFF.